One and the same sample provided the 28 T cell receptor beta chains below, sequenced in a study of STAT5B mutations in CD4+ large granular lymphocyte leukemia. Using immunoSEQ multiplex PCR, the repertoire was profiled, and TCRdb retains in-frame clones only, with some absent. This sample carries about 22,000 clones, more than 60% of them seen once, and the ten largest clones take 0.4% to 0.45%. The sequenced sample consisted of CD4+ T cells from blood buffy coats. The receptor source for this set is a human donor in good health.

CDR3 sequence (DNA): TGCAGCGTACGGACAGGGGGTGCTTATAATTCACCCCTCCACTTT. As protein: CSVRTGGAYNSPLHF. V usage is TRBV29-1 and J usage is TRBJ1-6, with TRBD1 identical over 10 bases. This CDR3 contains 15 residues. With V trimmed by 6 bases and J by 4 bases, 6 bases remained unmatched. Germline V gives CDR1 SQVTM, CDR2 ANQGSEA.

A note on this clone: Other DNA variants within this sample encode the same CDR3. V is TRBV7-2 and J is TRBJ2-7; D is perhaps TRBD1 or TRBD2 (6 bases each). The CDR3 consists of 14 residues. Germline V gene data show CDR1 as SGHTA and CDR2 as FQGNSA. The V gene lost 5 bases and the J gene lost 3 bases, with 14 bases spanning the gap. The CDR3 spells CASSRGGSSYEQYF. Written as DNA, the CDR3 is TGTGCCAGCAGCCGAGGGGGGTCTAGCTACGAGCAGTACTTC.

This clone appeared a few times. The V gene is TRBV5-1, the J gene TRBJ2-2; 7 nucleotides agree with TRBD1. V gave up 4 bases and J gave up 4 bases; unmatched junction bases: 10. The germline V gene has CDR1 SGHRS and CDR2 YFSETQ. This CDR3 has 16 amino acids. The CDR3 sequence: CASSPGQSRSTGELFF. The CDR3 nucleotides read TGCGCCAGCAGCCCGGGACAGTCACGCTCCACCGGGGAGCTGTTTTTT. Looking up the rest from reference TRBV5-1 and TRBJ2-2 gives the full variable domain: KAGVTQTPRYLIKTRGQQVTLSCSPISGHRSVSWYQQTPGQGLQFLFEYFSETQRNKGNFPGRFSGRQFSNSRSEMNVSTLELGDSALYLCASSPGQSRSTGELFFGEGSRLTVL.

J is TRBJ1-5 and V is TRBV28, with a possible D match to TRBD1 (6 bases). Germline V gene data show CDR1 as MDHEN and CDR2 as SYDVKM. There are 18 residues in the CDR3. V dropped 7 bases and J dropped 5 bases, with 27 bases sitting between them. The CDR3 loop is CASTHERWGAGRDQPQHF. The CDR3 DNA reads TGTGCCAGCACCCACGAAAGGTGGGGGGCAGGGAGGGATCAGCCCCAGCATTTT.

The chain couples TRBV7-2 to TRBJ2-2; D is undetermined. The V gene's germline CDR1 is SGHTA and CDR2 FQGNSA. CDR3 length equals 14 residues. Between the trimmed V and J ends, which lost 3 bases and 6 bases, there was a span of 11 bases. This CDR3 reads CASSFSSVAGELFF. CDR3 sequence (DNA): TGTGCCAGCAGCTTCTCTAGTGTGGCCGGGGAGCTGTTTTTT.

This clone appeared a single time. The gene calls are TRBV28 and TRBJ2-5, with D unresolved. The J call may not be correct, given that the DNA end is closer to TRBJ2-7. This CDR3 has 16 amino acids. Germline CDR1 and CDR2: MDHEN and SYDVKM. CDR3 DNA: TGTGCCAGCAGCACAACATGGCTGGGGATCTCCTACGAGCAGTACTTC. This codes for CASSTTWLGISYEQYF.

CDR3 protein: CASSQFELGRRYEQYF. CDR3 nucleotides: TGCGCCAGCAGCCAATTCGAGCTCGGGAGGCGTTACGAGCAGTACTTC. The V gene is TRBV4-1, the J gene TRBJ2-7; TRBD2 matches 7 bases. CDR1 MGHRA and CDR2 YSYEKL come from the germline V gene. CDR3 length: 16 amino acids. Trimming cost V 2 bases and J 4 bases; bases outside gene matches: 11.

The genes are TRBV30 and TRBJ2-1; either TRBD1 or TRBD2 may fit D (5 bases each). Germline V gives CDR1 GTSNPN, CDR2 SVGIG (reference sequence). Trimming took off 0 bases at V and 0 bases at J, with 12 bases between the two ends. There are 16 residues in the CDR3. As DNA, the CDR3 is TGTGCCTGGAGTGTCGGGGCCCTCGGCTCCTACAATGAGCAGTTCTTC. This codes for CAWSVGALGSYNEQFF.

This clone was observed a single time. This chain links TRBV5-1 with TRBJ2-3; 13 nucleotides line up with TRBD2. Germline V gene lookup returns CDR1 SGHRS and CDR2 YFSETQ. J was trimmed by 4 bases and V by 4 bases; bases with no gene match: 6. The CDR3 length is 16 residues. The CDR3 here is CASSPEGLAGADTQYF. The CDR3 DNA is TGCGCCAGCAGCCCGGAAGGACTAGCGGGGGCAGATACGCAGTATTTT.

This chain connects TRBV6-5 to TRBJ2-5, with D possibly being TRBD2 (7 bases). V was shortened by 6 bases and J by 4 bases, with 18 bases between the two germline ends. CDR3 length: 15 residues. Per the germline V gene, CDR1 is MNHEY and CDR2 is SVGAGI. This CDR3 is CASSPPGGAGETQYF. DNA for the CDR3: TGTGCCAGCAGCCCACCGGGGGGCGCGGGAGAGACCCAGTACTTC.

CDR3 sequence (DNA): TGTGCCAGCAGCCCCGAACCCGGGCTCGCCCACGAGCAGTACTTC. It encodes CASSPEPGLAHEQYF. The V and J genes are TRBV5-8 and TRBJ2-7; D unclear. CDR1 and CDR2 from the germline V gene are SGHTS and YDEGEE. The CDR3 has 15 residues. V was clipped by 4 bases and J by 5 bases, with 19 bases between them.

The chain uses TRBV28 and TRBJ1-4, with 11 bases aligning to TRBD1. CDR1 MDHEN and CDR2 SYDVKM come from the germline V gene. The V gene end was trimmed by 6 bases and the J gene end by 6 bases; junction bases not matched to a gene: 6. The CDR3 is made up of 15 amino acids. CDR3 protein: CASSRRDRGDEKLFF. CDR3 nucleotides: TGTGCCAGCAGCCGACGGGACAGGGGGGATGAAAAACTGTTTTTT.

This chain links TRBV27 with TRBJ2-7, with 8 bases that match TRBD2. Germline CDR1 is MNHEY and CDR2 is SMNVEV (reference sequence). With 6 bases clipped from V and 1 base from J, the junction kept 8 bases outside the gene matches. CDR3 size: 15 residues. The CDR3 sequence is CASSLGRVGSYEQYF. CDR3 DNA: TGTGCCAGCAGCCTCGGGAGGGTCGGGTCCTACGAGCAGTACTTC.

The CDR3 nucleotides are TGCGCCAGCAGCCCACGGGACATTCTCACAGATACGCAGTATTTT. It is translated as CASSPRDILTDTQYF. The rearrangement joins TRBV5-1 to TRBJ2-3; the D gene is possibly TRBD1 (6 bases). From germline, CDR1 is SGHRS and CDR2 YFSETQ. The CDR3 totals 15 residues. V was cut by 4 bases and J by 2 bases, with 14 bases left in between.

The V and J genes are TRBV7-2 and TRBJ1-2; 8 nucleotides line up with TRBD1. V lost 5 bases to trimming and J lost 4 bases; unmatched junction nucleotides: 12. The CDR3 totals 16 residues. Germline V gene lookup returns CDR1 SGHTA and CDR2 FQGNSA. The CDR3 reads CASSPTGGRRGYGYTF. The CDR3 coding sequence is TGTGCCAGCAGCCCCACAGGGGGTCGGCGGGGCTATGGCTACACCTTC.

This chain links TRBV4-1 with TRBJ2-2; D is ambiguous. There are 16 residues in the CDR3. Trimming cost V 1 base and J 7 bases, with 16 bases left between them. Germline values: CDR1 MGHRA, CDR2 YSYEKL. The CDR3 bases are TGCGCCAGCAGCCAAGTCAGGATTGCGGTTGTCGGGGAGCTGTTTTTT. Translating it yields CASSQVRIAVVGELFF.

The chain employs TRBV19 and TRBJ2-2; D gene uncertain. The CDR3 length is 13 residues. V shed 4 bases and J shed 9 bases, with 12 bases lying between them. Germline V gene sequence: CDR1 LNHDA, CDR2 SQIVND (reference sequence). The CDR3 is CASSRGRSWELFF. The CDR3, as DNA: TGTGCCAGTAGTAGAGGCAGAAGTTGGGAGCTGTTTTTT. Full variable domain (missing parts from reference TRBV19 and TRBJ2-2): DGGITQSPKYLFRKEGQNVTLSCEQNLNHDAMYWYRQDPGQGLRLIYYSQIVNDFQKGDIAEGYSVSREKKESFPLTVTSAQKNPTAFYLCASSRGRSWELFFGEGSRLTVL.

The chain joins TRBV9 to TRBJ2-7; the D is unclear. CDR1 and CDR2 from the germline V gene are SGDLS and YYNGEE. Trimming took off 3 bases at V and 1 base at J, with 11 bases between the two ends. This CDR3 is 14 amino acids long. The CDR3 nucleotides are TGTGCCAGCAGCGAGGGCCTAGTATCCTACGAGCAGTACTTC. This encodes CASSEGLVSYEQYF.

J is TRBJ2-5 and V is TRBV5-1; 11 bases agree with TRBD2. The trim removed 1 base at V and 3 bases at J, leaving 2 bases unmatched. Germline loops: CDR1 SGHRS, CDR2 YFSETQ. This CDR3 spans 15 amino acids. The CDR3 reads CASSLMGLAEETQYF. CDR3 nucleotide sequence: TGCGCCAGCAGCTTGATGGGACTAGCGGAAGAGACCCAGTACTTC.

This chain uses TRBV30 with TRBJ1-4, with 10 nucleotides matching TRBD1. With 8 bases clipped from V and 6 bases from J, the junction kept 9 bases outside the gene matches. The CDR3 loop spans 14 amino acids. Germline CDR1 is GTSNPN and CDR2 is SVGIG (reference sequence). CDR3 loop: CAGPLTGGDEKLFF. CDR3 DNA sequence: TGTGCCGGGCCCCTGACAGGGGGCGATGAAAAACTGTTTTTT.

The genes are TRBV6-5 and TRBJ2-7, with a possible D match to TRBD2 (5 bases). V was cut by 6 bases and J by 1 base, with 16 bases left in between. Germline CDR1 is MNHEY and CDR2 is SVGAGI. This CDR3 contains 15 residues. The CDR3 bases are TGTGCCAGCAGAACCAGCCATACTAGTTCCTACGAGCAGTACTTC. Encoded protein: CASRTSHTSSYEQYF.

The rearrangement uses TRBV2 and TRBJ1-1; the D is unclear. The CDR3 spans 13 residues. The germline gives CDR1 SNHLY, CDR2 FYNNEI. V was clipped by 6 bases and J by 6 bases, with 14 bases between them. CDR3 sequence reads: CASRTGMFAEAFF. DNA of the CDR3: TGTGCCAGCAGAACTGGGATGTTCGCTGAAGCTTTCTTT.

The rearrangement uses TRBV6-1 and TRBJ1-6, with 8 bases fitting TRBD1. CDR3 length: 18 amino acids. The V gene end was trimmed by 3 bases and the J gene end by 0 bases; junction bases not matched to a gene: 7. Germline V gene lookup returns CDR1 MNHNS and CDR2 SASEGT. CDR3: CASSDVHGQGSYNSPLHF. CDR3 nucleotides: TGTGCCAGCAGTGACGTACACGGACAGGGCTCCTATAATTCACCCCTCCACTTT.

The J gene is TRBJ2-1, the V gene TRBV9, with TRBD2 as a possible D gene (5 bases). Trimming took off 1 base at V and 0 bases at J, with 11 bases between the two ends. Looked up from germline, CDR1 is SGDLS and CDR2 is YYNGEE. The CDR3 loop spans 16 amino acids. CDR3 region: CASSVWFGSSYNEQFF. DNA for the CDR3: TGTGCCAGCAGCGTATGGTTTGGGAGCTCCTACAATGAGCAGTTCTTC.

This clone was seen once. The CDR3 is CASSYSRGAVSEQYF. CDR3 coding DNA: TGTGCCAGCAGTTACTCTCGGGGGGCTGTATCGGAGCAGTACTTC. The rearrangement joins TRBV6-5 to TRBJ2-7; tentatively, D is TRBD2 (7 bases). The ends were cut back, 0 bases at V and 7 bases at J, with 16 bases in the middle. Germline values: CDR1 MNHEY, CDR2 SVGAGI. The CDR3 runs to 15 residues.

The chain recombines TRBV4-1 with TRBJ1-1; 7 bases line up with TRBD1. The CDR3 length is 18 residues. Per the germline V gene, CDR1 is MGHRA and CDR2 is YSYEKL. V trimming: 0 bases; J trimming: 2 bases; junction bases outside the gene matches: 12. CDR3 region: CASSQDWRPGTDNTEAFF. Here the CDR3 DNA reads TGCGCCAGCAGCCAAGATTGGCGCCCCGGGACAGACAACACTGAAGCTTTCTTT.

J is TRBJ2-2 and V is TRBV6-5; no definite D call. CDR1 is MNHEY and CDR2 is SVGAGI in the germline V gene. This CDR3 is built from 13 residues. Trimming took 0 bases from V and 7 from J, leaving 6 bases between them. The CDR3 nucleotides read TGTGCCAGCAGTTACTCCGGCATCGGGGAGCTGTTTTTT. This encodes CASSYSGIGELFF.

This clone came up a few times. This rearrangement joins TRBV28 to TRBJ2-4; D is perhaps TRBD2 (5 bases). V was trimmed by 2 bases and J by 6 bases, leaving 8 bases between them. Looked up from germline, CDR1 is MDHEN and CDR2 is SYDVKM. The CDR3 is made up of 13 amino acids. CDR3 nucleotide sequence: TGTGCCAGCAGTTTAGGGCTAGCAAACATTCAGTACTTC. Encoded protein: CASSLGLANIQYF. The whole variable domain, filled in from reference TRBV28 and TRBJ2-4, reads DVKVTQSSRYLVKRTGEKVFLECVQDMDHENMFWYRQDPGLGLRLIYFSYDVKMKEKGDIPEGYSVSREKKERFSLILESASTNQTSMYLCASSLGLANIQYFGAGTRLSVL.